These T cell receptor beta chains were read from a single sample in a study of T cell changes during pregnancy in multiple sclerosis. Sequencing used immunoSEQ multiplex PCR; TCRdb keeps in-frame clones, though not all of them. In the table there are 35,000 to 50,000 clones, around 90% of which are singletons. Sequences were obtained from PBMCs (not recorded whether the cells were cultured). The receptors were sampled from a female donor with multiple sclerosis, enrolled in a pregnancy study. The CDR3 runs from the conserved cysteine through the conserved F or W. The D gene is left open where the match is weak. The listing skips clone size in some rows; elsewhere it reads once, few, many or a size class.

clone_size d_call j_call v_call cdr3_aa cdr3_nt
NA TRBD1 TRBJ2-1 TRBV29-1 CSVGPPTGYNYNEQFF TGCAGCGTAGGACCCCCGACAGGGTATAACTACAATGAGCAGTTCTTC
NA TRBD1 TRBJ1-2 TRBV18 CASSTQGDYGYTF TGTGCCAGCTCCACGCAGGGGGACTATGGCTACACCTTC
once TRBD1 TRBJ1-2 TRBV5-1 CASSSGQGLVGYGYTF TGCGCCAGCAGCTCGGGACAGGGCCTAGTGGGCTATGGCTACACCTTC
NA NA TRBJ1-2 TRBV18 CASSQTANYGYTF TGTGCCAGCTCACAGACAGCTAACTATGGCTACACCTTC
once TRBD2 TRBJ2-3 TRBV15 CATSNSGRVADTQYF TGTGCCACATCTAATAGCGGGAGGGTTGCAGATACGCAGTATTTT
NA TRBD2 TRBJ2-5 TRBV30 CARSGTSGQTQYF TGTGCCAGATCCGGGACTAGCGGCCAGACCCAGTACTTC
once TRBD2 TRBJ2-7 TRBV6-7 CASSYDPDSGGRGYYEQYF TGTGCCAGCAGTTACGACCCCGATAGCGGGGGAAGGGGCTACTACGAGCAGTACTTC
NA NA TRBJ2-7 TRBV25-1 CASSDSGSSYEQYF TGTGCCAGCAGTGATTCAGGGAGCTCCTACGAGCAGTACTTC
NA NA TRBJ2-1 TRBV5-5 CASSLEGNYNEQFF TGTGCCAGCAGCTTGGAGGGCAACTACAATGAGCAGTTCTTC
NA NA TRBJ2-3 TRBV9 CASSMTTDTQYF TGTGCCAGCAGCATGACCACAGATACGCAGTATTTT
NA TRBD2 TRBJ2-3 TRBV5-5 CASSLDPFPGLAETDTQYF TGTGCCAGCAGCTTGGACCCCTTCCCCGGGCTAGCGGAAACAGATACGCAGTATTTT
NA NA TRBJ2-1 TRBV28 CAIQTGWTDPNEQFF TGTGCCATACAAACTGGTTGGACAGATCCCAATGAGCAGTTCTTC
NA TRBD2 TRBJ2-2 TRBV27 CASRAGRGADGELFF TGTGCCAGCCGGGCGGGGAGGGGAGCGGACGGGGAGCTGTTTTTT
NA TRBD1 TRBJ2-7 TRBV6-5 CASSYSGTGNYEQYF TGTGCCAGCAGTTACTCTGGGACAGGGAACTACGAGCAGTACTTC
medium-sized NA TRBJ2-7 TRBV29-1 CSVESSDKASYEQYF TGCAGCGTTGAAAGCAGCGACAAGGCCTCCTACGAGCAGTACTTC
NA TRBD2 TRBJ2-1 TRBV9 CASSLRTSGRGEQFF TGTGCCAGCAGCCTAAGGACTAGCGGGAGGGGAGAGCAGTTCTTC
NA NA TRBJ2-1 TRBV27 CASSLGVLNEQFF TGTGCCAGCAGTTTAGGGGTTCTGAATGAGCAGTTCTTC
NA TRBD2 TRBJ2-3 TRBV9 CASSATSGADTQYF TGTGCCAGCAGCGCAACTAGCGGGGCAGATACGCAGTATTTT
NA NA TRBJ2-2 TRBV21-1 CASSKAQAGGPGELFF TGTGCCAGCAGCAAAGCGCAAGCGGGAGGTCCCGGGGAGCTGTTTTTT
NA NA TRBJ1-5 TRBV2 CASTEETGSAPQHF TGTGCCAGCACCGAGGAAACAGGGAGTGCGCCCCAGCATTTT
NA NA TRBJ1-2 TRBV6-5 CASSYDPGAGYGYTF TGTGCCAGCAGTTACGACCCGGGCGCCGGCTATGGCTACACCTTC
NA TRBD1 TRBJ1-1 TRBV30 CAWSGPTGLGYTEAFF TGTGCCTGGAGTGGACCGACAGGGCTGGGGTACACTGAAGCTTTCTTT
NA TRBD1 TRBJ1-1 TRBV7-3 CASSVGQKESEAFF TGTGCCAGCAGCGTGGGACAGAAGGAATCTGAAGCTTTCTTT
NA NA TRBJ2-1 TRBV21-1 CASSKWHGLPSSYNEQFF TGTGCCAGCAGCAAATGGCACGGTCTCCCTTCATCCTACAATGAGCAGTTCTTC
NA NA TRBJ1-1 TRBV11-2 CASSIRRVGSTEAFF TGTGCCAGCAGCATACGCCGGGTTGGGAGCACTGAAGCTTTCTTT
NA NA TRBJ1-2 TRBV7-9 CASSLRGRSSRSYTF TGTGCCAGCAGCTTACGAGGAAGATCGTCTCGGAGCTACACCTTC
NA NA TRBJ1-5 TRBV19 CASSISSLYSNQPQHF TGTGCCAGTAGTATCAGCAGCCTCTATAGCAATCAGCCCCAGCATTTT
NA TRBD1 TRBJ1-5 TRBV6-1 CASLQGVGNQPQHF TGTGCCAGTCTACAGGGGGTGGGGAATCAGCCCCAGCATTTT
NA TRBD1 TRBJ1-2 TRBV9 CASSGGTGYGYTF TGTGCCAGCAGCGGGGGGACAGGCTATGGCTACACCTTC
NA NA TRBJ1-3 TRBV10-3 CAIMVGGTGNTIYF TGTGCCATCATGGTCGGGGGGACTGGAAACACCATATATTTT